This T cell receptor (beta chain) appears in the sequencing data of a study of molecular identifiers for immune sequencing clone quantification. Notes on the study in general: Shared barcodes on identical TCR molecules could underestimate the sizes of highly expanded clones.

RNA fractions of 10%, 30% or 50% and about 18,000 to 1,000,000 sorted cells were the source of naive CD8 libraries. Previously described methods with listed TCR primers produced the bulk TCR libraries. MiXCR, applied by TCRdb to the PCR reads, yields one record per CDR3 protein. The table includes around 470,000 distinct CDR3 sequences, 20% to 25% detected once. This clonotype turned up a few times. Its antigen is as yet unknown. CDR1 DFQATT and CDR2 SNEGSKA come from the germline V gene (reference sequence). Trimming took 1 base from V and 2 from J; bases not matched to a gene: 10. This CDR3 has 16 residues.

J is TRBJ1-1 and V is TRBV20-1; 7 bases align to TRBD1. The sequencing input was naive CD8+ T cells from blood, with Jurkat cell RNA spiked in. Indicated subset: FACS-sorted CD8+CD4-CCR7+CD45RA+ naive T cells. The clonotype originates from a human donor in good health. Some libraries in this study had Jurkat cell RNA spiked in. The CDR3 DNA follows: TGCAGTGCTAGAGGAAAGGACAGGTATACTAACACTGAAGCTTTCTTT. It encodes CSARGKDRYTNTEAFF.